Listed below are T cell receptor beta chains from one sample, sequenced in a study of Ad26.COV2.S vaccination and SARS-CoV-2 variants. Generated by immunoSEQ multiplex PCR, the TCRdb table keeps only in-frame clones and is missing some. Of 350,000 to 500,000 clones listed, 90% are singletons. The sample was peripheral blood, taken in a trial of Ad26.COV2.S vaccine versus placebo. These receptors all come from a person aged 18-65 years who received the Ad26.COV2.S COVID-19 vaccine or a placebo. Each CDR3 is given with its conserved first and last residue. Fields, in order: J gene, clone size, V gene, D gene, CDR3 protein, CDR3 DNA. The D gene is left open where the match is weak. Clone size is stated in some rows and not others, as once, few, many or a class when expanded.

j_call: TRBJ2-7; clone_size: .; v_call: TRBV11-3; d_call: .; cdr3_aa: CASSFAGTEEAFEQYF; cdr3_nt: TGTGCCAGCAGCTTTGCCGGGACGGAGGAAGCCTTCGAGCAGTACTTC
j_call: TRBJ1-2; clone_size: .; v_call: TRBV28; d_call: .; cdr3_aa: CASSRLQGGGYGYTF; cdr3_nt: TGTGCCAGCAGTCGTCTCCAAGGGGGGGGCTATGGCTACACCTTC
j_call: TRBJ2-3; clone_size: .; v_call: TRBV12-3/TRBV12-4; d_call: .; cdr3_aa: CASSLTSSDTQYF; cdr3_nt: TGTGCCAGCAGTTTAACTAGCTCAGATACGCAGTATTTT
j_call: TRBJ2-7; clone_size: .; v_call: TRBV15; d_call: .; cdr3_aa: CATSNRRDASSYEQYF; cdr3_nt: TGTGCCACCAGCAACCGCCGGGACGCTAGCTCCTACGAGCAGTACTTC
j_call: TRBJ1-1; clone_size: .; v_call: TRBV27; d_call: .; cdr3_aa: CASSLQGQDTEAFF; cdr3_nt: TGTGCCAGCAGTTTACAGGGGCAAGACACTGAAGCTTTCTTT
j_call: TRBJ1-3; clone_size: .; v_call: TRBV18; d_call: .; cdr3_aa: CASSAGESNTIYF; cdr3_nt: TGTGCCAGCTCAGCAGGGGAGTCAAACACCATATATTTT
j_call: TRBJ2-5; clone_size: once; v_call: TRBV6-2/TRBV6-3; d_call: .; cdr3_aa: CASSFQGHIQETQYF; cdr3_nt: TGTGCCAGCAGTTTTCAGGGCCACATCCAAGAGACCCAGTACTTC
j_call: TRBJ2-5; clone_size: .; v_call: TRBV5-1; d_call: TRBD1; cdr3_aa: CASSPGTGVLETQYF; cdr3_nt: TGCGCCAGCAGCCCAGGGACAGGGGTTTTAGAGACCCAGTACTTC
j_call: TRBJ2-3; clone_size: .; v_call: TRBV9; d_call: TRBD2; cdr3_aa: CASSLRGGTTDTQYF; cdr3_nt: TGTGCCAGCAGCTTAAGGGGAGGGACCACAGATACGCAGTATTTT
j_call: TRBJ2-2; clone_size: .; v_call: TRBV9; d_call: TRBD2; cdr3_aa: CASSKSGLAGGELFF; cdr3_nt: TGTGCCAGCAGCAAATCGGGACTAGCCGGCGGGGAGCTGTTTTTT
j_call: TRBJ2-7; clone_size: .; v_call: TRBV9; d_call: .; cdr3_aa: CASSEQGLGYEQYF; cdr3_nt: TGTGCCAGCAGCGAACAGGGTTTGGGTTACGAGCAGTACTTC
j_call: TRBJ2-1; clone_size: .; v_call: TRBV27; d_call: TRBD2; cdr3_aa: CASSLVRTSGYNEQFF; cdr3_nt: TGTGCCAGCAGTTTGGTGAGGACTAGCGGGTACAATGAGCAGTTCTTC
j_call: TRBJ2-7; clone_size: .; v_call: TRBV5-1; d_call: TRBD2; cdr3_aa: CASSLGTSGGRGIFEQYF; cdr3_nt: TGCGCCAGCAGCTTGGGGACTAGCGGGGGGCGTGGGATATTCGAGCAGTACTTC
j_call: TRBJ2-5; clone_size: .; v_call: TRBV14; d_call: .; cdr3_aa: CASSQDLGQETQYF; cdr3_nt: TGTGCCAGCAGCCAAGATCTGGGGCAAGAGACCCAGTACTTC
j_call: TRBJ2-5; clone_size: .; v_call: TRBV4-1; d_call: .; cdr3_aa: CASSQGPAYQETQYF; cdr3_nt: TGCGCCAGCAGCCAAGGGCCAGCGTACCAAGAGACCCAGTACTTC
j_call: TRBJ1-5; clone_size: .; v_call: TRBV27; d_call: .; cdr3_aa: CASSPGPYQGQPQHF; cdr3_nt: TGTGCCAGCAGTCCGGGGCCTTATCAGGGTCAGCCCCAGCATTTT
j_call: TRBJ2-5; clone_size: .; v_call: TRBV5-1; d_call: TRBD2; cdr3_aa: CASSPPSGSGGETQYF; cdr3_nt: TGCGCCAGCAGCCCCCCCAGCGGGAGCGGTGGGGAGACCCAGTACTTC
j_call: TRBJ2-7; clone_size: .; v_call: TRBV28; d_call: .; cdr3_aa: CATLLGPSYEQYF; cdr3_nt: TGTGCCACCTTGCTAGGCCCTTCCTACGAGCAGTACTTC
j_call: TRBJ1-1; clone_size: .; v_call: TRBV18; d_call: .; cdr3_aa: CASSPKTQTNTEAFF; cdr3_nt: TGTGCCAGCTCACCGAAGACCCAGACGAACACTGAAGCTTTCTTT
j_call: TRBJ2-3; clone_size: .; v_call: TRBV4-1; d_call: TRBD2; cdr3_aa: CASSQVPGGVGDTQYF; cdr3_nt: TGCGCCAGCAGCCAGGTCCCGGGAGGGGTCGGAGATACGCAGTATTTT
j_call: TRBJ1-5; clone_size: .; v_call: TRBV6-1; d_call: .; cdr3_aa: CASSETRVPDQPQHF; cdr3_nt: TGTGCCAGCAGTGAAACCAGGGTGCCCGATCAGCCCCAGCATTTT
j_call: TRBJ2-7; clone_size: .; v_call: TRBV18; d_call: TRBD1; cdr3_aa: CASSPPGQGALEQYF; cdr3_nt: TGTGCCAGCTCACCACCGGGACAGGGGGCATTAGAGCAGTACTTC
j_call: TRBJ2-1; clone_size: .; v_call: TRBV19; d_call: TRBD2; cdr3_aa: CASSIAGRAYNEQFF; cdr3_nt: TGTGCCAGTAGTATAGCCGGGAGGGCGTACAATGAGCAGTTCTTC
j_call: TRBJ2-1; clone_size: .; v_call: TRBV9; d_call: TRBD2; cdr3_aa: CASSAPGTTLYNEQFF; cdr3_nt: TGTGCCAGCAGCGCCCCCGGGACTACCCTGTACAATGAGCAGTTCTTC
j_call: TRBJ1-1; clone_size: once; v_call: TRBV28; d_call: TRBD1; cdr3_aa: CASSLLTGGAFF; cdr3_nt: TGTGCCAGCAGTTTACTGACAGGGGGAGCTTTCTTT
j_call: TRBJ2-2; clone_size: once; v_call: TRBV19; d_call: TRBD1; cdr3_aa: CASSTGDRGSPGELFF; cdr3_nt: TGTGCCAGTAGTACAGGGGACAGGGGATCACCCGGGGAGCTGTTTTTT
j_call: TRBJ2-1; clone_size: .; v_call: TRBV27; d_call: TRBD1; cdr3_aa: CASSLGQPHLSYNEQFF; cdr3_nt: TGTGCCAGCAGTTTGGGACAGCCTCACCTCTCCTACAATGAGCAGTTCTTC
j_call: TRBJ2-4; clone_size: .; v_call: TRBV6-2/TRBV6-3; d_call: TRBD2; cdr3_aa: CASSSEAGVKNIQYF; cdr3_nt: TGTGCCAGCAGTTCCGAAGCGGGAGTAAAAAACATTCAGTACTTC
j_call: TRBJ1-1; clone_size: .; v_call: TRBV15; d_call: .; cdr3_aa: CATSRGVVTEAFF; cdr3_nt: TGTGCCACCAGCAGAGGGGTAGTCACTGAAGCTTTCTTT
j_call: TRBJ1-4; clone_size: few; v_call: TRBV5-4; d_call: .; cdr3_aa: CASSLNLNEKLFF; cdr3_nt: TGTGCCAGCAGCTTGAACTTGAATGAAAAACTGTTTTTT
j_call: TRBJ1-2; clone_size: .; v_call: TRBV28; d_call: TRBD1; cdr3_aa: CASSNGQGDGYTF; cdr3_nt: TGTGCCAGCAGTAACGGACAGGGGGACGGCTACACCTTC
j_call: TRBJ1-2; clone_size: .; v_call: TRBV7-3; d_call: .; cdr3_aa: CASSAQGNYGYTF; cdr3_nt: TGTGCCAGCAGCGCTCAGGGGAACTATGGCTACACCTTC
j_call: TRBJ2-2; clone_size: .; v_call: TRBV20-1; d_call: TRBD2; cdr3_aa: CSASVPGRAGELFF; cdr3_nt: TGCAGTGCTAGTGTGCCCGGGAGGGCCGGGGAGCTGTTTTTT
j_call: TRBJ2-2; clone_size: few; v_call: TRBV7-2; d_call: .; cdr3_aa: CASSLHNTGELFF; cdr3_nt: TGTGCCAGCAGCTTACATAACACCGGGGAGCTGTTTTTT
j_call: TRBJ2-3; clone_size: .; v_call: TRBV7-8; d_call: TRBD2; cdr3_aa: CASSLAGGVTDTQYF; cdr3_nt: TGTGCCAGCTCACTAGCGGGAGGTGTTACAGATACGCAGTATTTT
j_call: TRBJ1-2; clone_size: .; v_call: TRBV4-3; d_call: .; cdr3_aa: CASSQDVGTSDGYTF; cdr3_nt: TGCGCCAGCAGCCAAGATGTAGGGACCTCCGATGGCTACACCTTC
j_call: TRBJ2-5; clone_size: .; v_call: TRBV9; d_call: TRBD1; cdr3_aa: CASSEGDRGRETQYF; cdr3_nt: TGTGCCAGCAGCGAAGGGGACAGGGGGCGGGAGACCCAGTACTTC
j_call: TRBJ2-2; clone_size: .; v_call: TRBV4-1; d_call: TRBD2; cdr3_aa: CASSQGLAGVTGELFF; cdr3_nt: TGCGCCAGCAGCCAAGGACTAGCGGGAGTTACCGGGGAGCTGTTTTTT
j_call: TRBJ1-3; clone_size: .; v_call: TRBV9; d_call: .; cdr3_aa: CASSPHPLAGGWGNTIYF; cdr3_nt: TGTGCCAGCAGCCCCCATCCTCTTGCTGGGGGGTGGGGAAACACCATATATTTT
j_call: TRBJ1-2; clone_size: once; v_call: TRBV9; d_call: .; cdr3_aa: CASSVGRQHNYGYTF; cdr3_nt: TGTGCCAGCAGCGTTGGCAGACAGCACAACTATGGCTACACCTTC
j_call: TRBJ2-5; clone_size: .; v_call: TRBV24-1; d_call: .; cdr3_aa: CATSDPLGLPETQYF; cdr3_nt: TGTGCCACCAGTGATCCCCTGGGGCTGCCAGAGACCCAGTACTTC
j_call: TRBJ2-7; clone_size: .; v_call: TRBV27; d_call: TRBD2; cdr3_aa: CASSFSGTSGRYEQYF; cdr3_nt: TGTGCCAGCAGTTTCTCCGGGACTAGCGGAAGATACGAGCAGTACTTC
j_call: TRBJ1-5; clone_size: .; v_call: TRBV5-1; d_call: .; cdr3_aa: CASSLEGSGNQPQHF; cdr3_nt: TGCGCCAGCAGCTTGGAAGGATCCGGTAATCAGCCCCAGCATTTT
j_call: TRBJ2-5; clone_size: .; v_call: TRBV19; d_call: .; cdr3_aa: CASSISPWETQYF; cdr3_nt: TGTGCCAGTAGTATCTCTCCCTGGGAGACCCAGTACTTC
j_call: TRBJ2-3; clone_size: .; v_call: TRBV13; d_call: .; cdr3_aa: CASSPITGSTDTQYF; cdr3_nt: TGTGCCAGCAGCCCCATAACAGGGAGCACAGATACGCAGTATTTT
j_call: TRBJ2-2; clone_size: few; v_call: TRBV19; d_call: .; cdr3_aa: CASKSLPNTGELFF; cdr3_nt: TGTGCCAGTAAAAGCCTTCCGAACACCGGGGAGCTGTTTTTT
j_call: TRBJ1-2; clone_size: .; v_call: TRBV28; d_call: .; cdr3_aa: CASSPPRAVLDGYTF; cdr3_nt: TGTGCCAGCAGTCCCCCAAGGGCCGTTTTGGATGGCTACACCTTC
j_call: TRBJ1-5; clone_size: few; v_call: TRBV7-9; d_call: .; cdr3_aa: CASSQGTGKRHF; cdr3_nt: TGTGCCAGCAGCCAAGGGACGGGGAAGAGGCATTTT
j_call: TRBJ1-2; clone_size: .; v_call: TRBV12-3/TRBV12-4; d_call: .; cdr3_aa: CASSGYGNYGYTF; cdr3_nt: TGTGCCAGCAGTGGCTACGGTAACTATGGCTACACCTTC
j_call: TRBJ2-5; clone_size: .; v_call: TRBV11-2; d_call: TRBD2; cdr3_aa: CASSSKTSGIRETQYF; cdr3_nt: TGTGCCAGCAGCTCCAAGACTAGCGGGATTCGAGAGACCCAGTACTTC
j_call: TRBJ2-3; clone_size: once; v_call: TRBV9; d_call: .; cdr3_aa: CASSLTTPDTQYF; cdr3_nt: TGTGCCAGCAGCCTCACTACTCCAGATACGCAGTATTTT
j_call: TRBJ2-7; clone_size: .; v_call: TRBV28; d_call: TRBD2; cdr3_aa: CATRTSGSYGEQYF; cdr3_nt: TGTGCCACCCGGACTAGCGGGAGTTACGGCGAGCAGTACTTC
j_call: TRBJ2-1; clone_size: .; v_call: TRBV29-1; d_call: TRBD2; cdr3_aa: CSVARLAGVGKDNEQFF; cdr3_nt: TGCAGCGTTGCCCGGCTAGCGGGAGTAGGGAAGGACAATGAGCAGTTCTTC
j_call: TRBJ2-7; clone_size: few; v_call: TRBV10-2; d_call: .; cdr3_aa: CASSGAVGYEQYF; cdr3_nt: TGCGCCAGCAGTGGTGCGGTGGGCTACGAGCAGTACTTC
j_call: TRBJ2-7; clone_size: .; v_call: TRBV7-9; d_call: .; cdr3_aa: CASSLTSGVSYEQYF; cdr3_nt: TGTGCCAGCAGCTTAACCTCAGGGGTTAGCTACGAGCAGTACTTC